This T cell receptor (beta chain) was obtained from a study of T-cell reconstitution after alpha-beta-depleted transplantation in children. Using unique molecular identifiers, the investigators prepared the TCRbeta library. In TCRdb, the PCR reads were re-called with MiXCR into one record per CDR3 protein. Seen here are some 590,000 distinct CDR3 sequences, roughly a tenth observed once, and the top ten hold about 4%. The CDR3 contains 13 residues. CDR1 is GTSNPN and CDR2 is SVGIG in the germline V gene (reference sequence). Trimming took 0 bases from V and 8 from J, leaving 11 bases between them. This clonotype was observed a handful of times.

The specimen was PBMCs from the stem cell graft donor, collected from the stem cell graft. The gene calls are TRBV30 and TRBJ2-1; TRBD1 might be the D (6 bases). This sequence originates from a human donor who donated a stem cell graft to a child with acute myeloid leukemia. CDR3 nucleotides: TGTGCCTGGAGTGTAGGGGGTGGGGATGAGCAGTTCTTC. Protein product: CAWSVGGGDEQFF. Complete variable domain (other parts from reference TRBV30 and TRBJ2-1): SQTIHQWPATLVQPVGSPLSLECTVEGTSNPNLYWYRQAAGRGLQLLFYSVGIGQISSEVPQNLSASRPQDRQFILSSKKLLLSDSGFYLCAWSVGGGDEQFFGPGTRLTVL.